Below are 20 T cell receptor beta chains sequenced from a single sample in a study of response to subunit inactivated influenza vaccine. TCRdb passed the RT-PCR reads through MiXCR, listing each CDR3 protein once. Of about 500,000 distinct CDR3 sequences detected, 6% to 9% appear once; the ten largest clones hold about 12%. Sequences were derived from PBMCs from blood, sampled about 23 months after vaccination. The source is a man aged 45 to 75 who received an inactivated influenza vaccine.

V and J are TRBV5-1 and TRBJ1-1; TRBD1 agrees at 9 bases. J gave up 7 bases and V 2 bases, and 6 bases lay outside the gene matches. The CDR3 is 14 amino acids. Germline V gene lookup returns CDR1 SGHRS and CDR2 YFSETQ. CDR3 sequence: CASSLGGTGNEAFF. The CDR3 DNA follows: TGCGCCAGCAGCTTAGGGGGGACAGGGAATGAAGCTTTCTTT.

The rearrangement uses TRBV2 and TRBJ2-1, with 9 positions matching TRBD2. V shed 8 bases, J shed 7 bases, and the junction held 12 bases outside the gene matches. The CDR3 extends over 15 amino acids. Germline V gene lookup returns CDR1 SNHLY and CDR2 FYNNEI. CDR3 region: CASVGAGGPRNEQFF. CDR3 nucleotide sequence: TGTGCCAGCGTTGGCGCGGGAGGGCCGAGGAATGAGCAGTTCTTC.

This clonotype was recorded many times. The J gene is TRBJ1-1, the V gene TRBV7-8; TRBD1 is a possible D gene (5 bases). V was trimmed by 1 base and J by 1 base, leaving 10 bases between them. Germline-derived CDR1 and CDR2 are SGHVS and FQNEAQ. The CDR3 is made up of 15 amino acids. The CDR3 protein is CASSLVTGGNTEAFF. CDR3 nucleotide sequence: TGTGCCAGCAGCTTAGTAACAGGAGGGAACACTGAAGCTTTCTTT.

The chain links TRBV20-1 to TRBJ2-3; D may be TRBD1 or TRBD2 (5 bases each). Germline CDR1 DFQATT, CDR2 SNEGSKA (reference sequence). The CDR3 consists of 13 residues. Between the trimmed V and J ends, which lost 7 bases and 1 base, there was a span of 12 bases. DNA of the CDR3: TGCAGTGGTTTTCGGGACGGCACAGATACGCAGTATTTT. Protein product: CSGFRDGTDTQYF.

The chain couples TRBV6-1 to TRBJ1-5, with 9 bases fitting TRBD1. Germline-derived CDR1 and CDR2 are MNHNS and SASEGT. The CDR3 totals 15 residues. The V segment lost 6 bases and the J segment 0 bases; nucleotides outside the gene matches: 3. The CDR3 region is CASRGDRVSNQPQHF. CDR3 sequence (DNA): TGTGCCAGCAGGGGGGACAGGGTTAGCAATCAGCCCCAGCATTTT.

V is TRBV4-2 and J is TRBJ2-5, with D perhaps TRBD1 (5 bases). This CDR3 has 14 residues. Germline V gene sequence: CDR1 LGHNA, CDR2 YNFKEQ. Trimming shortened V by 0 bases and J by 2 bases, and 7 bases separated the two germline ends. The CDR3, as DNA: TGTGCCAGCAGCCAAGATGACAGACAAGAGACCCAGTACTTC. Residues: CASSQDDRQETQYF.

There are a few counts of this clonotype. This chain joins TRBV12-3 or TRBV12-4 and TRBJ2-5; 7 positions match TRBD1. J gave up 3 bases and V 5 bases, and 12 bases lay outside the gene matches. The CDR3 consists of 16 residues. The chain's CDR3 is CASSLKTGMVKETQYF. The CDR3 DNA follows: TGTGCCAGCAGTCTGAAGACAGGGATGGTAAAAGAGACCCAGTACTTC.

V usage is TRBV11-1 and J usage is TRBJ2-1; 8 bases agree with TRBD2. From germline, CDR1 is SGHAT and CDR2 FQDESV (reference sequence). V gave up 0 bases and J gave up 2 bases; unmatched junction bases: 6. The CDR3 covers 17 residues. The CDR3 sequence: CASSLARIAGTYNEQFF. Written as DNA, the CDR3 is TGTGCCAGCAGCTTAGCGCGAATAGCGGGAACCTACAATGAGCAGTTCTTC.

The chain joins TRBV10-3 to TRBJ2-1, with D unresolved. The germline CDR1 and CDR2 sequences are ENHRY and SYGVKD. The CDR3 covers 12 residues. The V and J ends lost 4 bases and 4 bases respectively, with 5 bases between them. The CDR3 DNA sequence: TGTGCCATCAGTGTGGGTTACAATGAGCAGTTCTTC. As protein: CAISVGYNEQFF.

The chain carries TRBV18 and TRBJ2-7; no firm D call. Germline V lookup: CDR1 KGHSH, CDR2 LQKENI. Trimming took 1 base from V and 3 from J, leaving 7 bases between them. The CDR3 runs 13 residues. DNA of the CDR3: TGTGCCAGCTCACCACAAAGCGACTACGAGCAGTACTTC. It translates to CASSPQSDYEQYF.

This clonotype was detected only a few times. The chain uses TRBV25-1 and TRBJ2-5; either TRBD1 or TRBD2 may fit D (6 bases each). Trimming took off 3 bases at V and 1 base at J, with 24 bases between the two ends. The CDR3 length is 19 residues. Germline CDR1 reads MGHDK; CDR2 reads SYGVNS. The CDR3 coding sequence is TGTGCCAGCAGTGACCCCCCAAAGGCCCAAGGGGGGTTCCAAGAGACCCAGTACTTC. It encodes CASSDPPKAQGGFQETQYF.

CDR3 sequence: CASGYAGAETQYF. The CDR3 coding sequence is TGTGCCAGCGGGTATGCGGGAGCAGAGACCCAGTACTTC. The genes are TRBV11-1 and TRBJ2-5; TRBD2 matches at 7 bases. The V and J ends lost 8 bases and 4 bases, in that order; junction bases with no gene match: 7. Germline V lookup: CDR1 SGHAT, CDR2 FQDESV (reference sequence). The CDR3 covers 13 residues.

CDR3 in amino acids: CASRVQSSGNTIYF. The CDR3 DNA is TGTGCCAGCAGAGTACAGAGCTCTGGAAACACCATATATTTT. The chain recombines TRBV12-3 or TRBV12-4 with TRBJ1-3; D gene uncertain. V lost 6 bases and J 0 bases, leaving 9 bases between the germline ends. This CDR3 spans 14 amino acids.

The gene calls are TRBV20-1 and TRBJ2-7; 12 bases align to TRBD2. V trimming: 6 bases; J trimming: 1 base; junction bases outside the gene matches: 16. This CDR3 region has 18 residues. Germline CDR1 and CDR2: DFQATT and SNEGSKA (reference sequence). The CDR3 DNA follows: TGCAGTGCCCAAGCTCCCTGGTCGACTAGCGGGGGTTCCTACGAGCAGTACTTC. Translating gives CSAQAPWSTSGGSYEQYF.

The CDR3 sequence is CASSHLVLTLYNEQFF. In nucleotides, the CDR3 is TGTGCCAGCAGCCACCTGGTCCTTACCCTCTACAATGAGCAGTTCTTC. The chain recombines TRBV3-1 with TRBJ2-1; D not resolved. Germline CDR1 LGHDT, CDR2 YNNKEL (reference sequence). This CDR3 has 16 amino acids. V was pared by 3 bases and J by 3 bases, with 15 bases between.

This clonotype was detected a few times. The chain combines TRBV30 with TRBJ1-2; weak D call: TRBD1 (6 bases). This CDR3 has 15 amino acids. The germline V gene encodes CDR1 GTSNPN and CDR2 SVGIG (reference sequence). The V end lost 5 bases, the J end lost 4 bases, and 20 bases lay between the germline ends. CDR3: CAWGVGPRGSYGYTF. In DNA form, the CDR3 reads TGTGCCTGGGGAGTTGGACCGAGGGGGAGCTATGGCTACACCTTC. Filled out from reference TRBV30 and TRBJ1-2, the complete variable domain reads SQTIHQWPATLVQPVGSPLSLECTVEGTSNPNLYWYRQAAGRGLQLLFYSVGIGQISSEVPQNLSASRPQDRQFILSSKKLLLSDSGFYLCAWGVGPRGSYGYTFGSGTRLTVV.

This clonotype was seen more than once but under ten times. The chain combines TRBV25-1 with TRBJ1-2, with D possibly TRBD1 on 6 matching bases. The CDR3 has 13 amino acids. The germline V gene has CDR1 MGHDK and CDR2 SYGVNS. Trimming removed 5 bases from V and 4 bases from J, with 11 bases in between. The CDR3 spells CASSYGDTYGYTF. CDR3 coding DNA: TGTGCCAGCAGTTACGGGGACACCTATGGCTACACCTTC.

In this sample, this clonotype turned up a few times. The rearrangement links TRBV4-3 to TRBJ1-4, with D hard to call. V lost 1 base and J 0 bases, leaving 6 bases between the germline ends. This CDR3 has 15 residues. Germline CDR1 and CDR2: LGHNA and YSLEER. CDR3 protein: CASSQAVATNEKLFF. The CDR3 nucleotides are TGCGCCAGCAGCCAAGCGGTGGCAACTAATGAAAAACTGTTTTTT.

This chain joins TRBV29-1 and TRBJ2-5, with D perhaps TRBD1 or TRBD2 (7 bases each). The CDR3 covers 19 residues. The ends were cut back, 6 bases at V and 4 bases at J, with 33 bases in the middle. Germline-derived CDR1 and CDR2 are SQVTM and ANQGSEA. The CDR3 is CSVAKIDRAAGYMVETQYF. The CDR3 bases are TGCAGCGTAGCAAAGATAGACAGGGCAGCGGGGTATATGGTAGAGACCCAGTACTTC.

CDR3 residues: CASSPRERGTEAFF. The CDR3 DNA is TGTGCCAGTAGCCCCAGGGAGAGGGGCACTGAAGCTTTCTTT. The chain combines TRBV19 with TRBJ1-1; D might be TRBD1 (5 bases). The V end lost 6 bases, the J end lost 4 bases, and 15 bases lay between the germline ends. CDR1 is LNHDA and CDR2 is SQIVND in the germline V gene (reference sequence). This CDR3 has 14 residues.